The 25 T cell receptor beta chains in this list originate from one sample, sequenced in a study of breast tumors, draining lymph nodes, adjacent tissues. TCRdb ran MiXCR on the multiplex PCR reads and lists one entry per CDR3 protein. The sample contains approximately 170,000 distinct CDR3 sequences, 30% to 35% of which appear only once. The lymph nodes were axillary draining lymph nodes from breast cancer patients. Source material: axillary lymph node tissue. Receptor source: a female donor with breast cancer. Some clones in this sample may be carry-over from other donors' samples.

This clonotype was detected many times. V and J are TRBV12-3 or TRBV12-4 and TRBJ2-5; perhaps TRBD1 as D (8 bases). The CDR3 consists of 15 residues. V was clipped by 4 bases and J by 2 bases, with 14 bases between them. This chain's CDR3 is CASSSYRGGQETQYF. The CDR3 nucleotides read TGTGCCAGCAGTTCCTACAGGGGGGGGCAAGAGACCCAGTACTTC.

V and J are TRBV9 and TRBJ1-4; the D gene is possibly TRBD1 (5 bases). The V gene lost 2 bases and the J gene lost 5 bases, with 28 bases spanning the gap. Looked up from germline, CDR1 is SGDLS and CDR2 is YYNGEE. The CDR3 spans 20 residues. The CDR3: CASSVPGLAGTVRGNEKLFF. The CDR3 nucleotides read TGTGCCAGCAGCGTTCCGGGACTAGCGGGAACGGTGAGGGGCAATGAAAAACTGTTTTTT.

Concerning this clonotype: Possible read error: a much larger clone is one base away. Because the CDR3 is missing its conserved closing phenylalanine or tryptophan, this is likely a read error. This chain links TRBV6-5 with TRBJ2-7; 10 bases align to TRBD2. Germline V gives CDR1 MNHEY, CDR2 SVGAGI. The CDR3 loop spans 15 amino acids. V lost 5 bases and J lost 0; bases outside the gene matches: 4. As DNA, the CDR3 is TGTGCCAGCAGTGGCAGCGGGGGGGCCTCCTACGAGCAGTACCTC. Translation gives CASSGSGGASYEQYL.

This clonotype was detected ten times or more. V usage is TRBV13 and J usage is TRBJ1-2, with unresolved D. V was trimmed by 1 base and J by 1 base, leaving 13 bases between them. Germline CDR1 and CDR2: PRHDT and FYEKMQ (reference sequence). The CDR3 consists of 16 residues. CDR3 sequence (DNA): TGTGCCAGCAGCTTAGAAGGCCCAGGAGGTAACTATGGCTACACCTTC. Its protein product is CASSLEGPGGNYGYTF.

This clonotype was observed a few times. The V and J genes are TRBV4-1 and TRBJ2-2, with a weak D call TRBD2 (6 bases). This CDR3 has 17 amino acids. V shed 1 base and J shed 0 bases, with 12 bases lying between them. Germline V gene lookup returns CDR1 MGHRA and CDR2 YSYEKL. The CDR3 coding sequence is TGCGCCAGCAGCCAAGGGGGGGACTCTACGAACACCGGGGAGCTGTTTTTT. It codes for CASSQGGDSTNTGELFF.

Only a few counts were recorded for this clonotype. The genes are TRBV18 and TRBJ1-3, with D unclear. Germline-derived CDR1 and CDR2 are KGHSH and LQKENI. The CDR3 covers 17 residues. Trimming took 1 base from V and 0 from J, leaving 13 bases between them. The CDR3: CASSPRQLGPSGNTIYF. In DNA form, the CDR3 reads TGTGCCAGCTCACCACGCCAGCTCGGGCCCTCTGGAAACACCATATATTTT. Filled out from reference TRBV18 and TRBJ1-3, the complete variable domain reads NAGVMQNPRHLVRRRGQEARLRCSPMKGHSHVYWYRQLPEEGLKFMVYLQKENIIDESGMPKERFSAEFPKEGPSILRIQQVVRGDSAAYFCASSPRQLGPSGNTIYFGEGSWLTVV.

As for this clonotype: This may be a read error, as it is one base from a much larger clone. The CDR3 sequence: CASSAPGRDSNEQFF. CDR3 DNA sequence: TGTGCCAGCAGTGCACCCGGCAGGGACAGCAATGAGCAGTTCTTC. The chain is built from TRBV6-5 and TRBJ2-1, with 7 bases identical to TRBD1. Unmatched junction bases numbered 10, after V lost 5 bases and J lost 6 bases. Per the germline V gene, CDR1 is MNHEY and CDR2 is SVGAGI. The CDR3 is 15 amino acids.

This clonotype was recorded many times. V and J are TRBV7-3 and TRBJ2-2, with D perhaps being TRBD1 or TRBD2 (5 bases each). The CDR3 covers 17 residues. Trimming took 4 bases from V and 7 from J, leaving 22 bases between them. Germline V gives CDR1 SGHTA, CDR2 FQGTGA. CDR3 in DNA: TGTGCCAGCAGCTCATCCTCTGAAGCCGAGGGGCACGGGGAGCTGTTTTTT. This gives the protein CASSSSSEAEGHGELFF.

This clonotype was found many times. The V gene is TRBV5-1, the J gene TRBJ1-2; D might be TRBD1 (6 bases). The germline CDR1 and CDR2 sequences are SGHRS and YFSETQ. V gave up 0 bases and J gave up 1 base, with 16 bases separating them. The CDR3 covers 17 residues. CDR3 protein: CASSLGQANLFNYGYTF. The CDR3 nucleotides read TGCGCCAGCAGCTTGGGACAGGCCAACCTGTTTAACTATGGCTACACCTTC. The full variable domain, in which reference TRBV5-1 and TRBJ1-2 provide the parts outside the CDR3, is KAGVTQTPRYLIKTRGQQVTLSCSPISGHRSVSWYQQTPGQGLQFLFEYFSETQRNKGNFPGRFSGRQFSNSRSEMNVSTLELGDSALYLCASSLGQANLFNYGYTFGSGTRLTVV.

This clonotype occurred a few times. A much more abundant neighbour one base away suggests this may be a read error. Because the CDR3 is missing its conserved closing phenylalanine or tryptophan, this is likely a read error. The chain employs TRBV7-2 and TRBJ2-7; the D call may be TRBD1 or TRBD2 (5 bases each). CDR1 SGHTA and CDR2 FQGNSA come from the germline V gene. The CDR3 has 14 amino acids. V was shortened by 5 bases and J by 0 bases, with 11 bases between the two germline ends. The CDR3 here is CASSQGRGSYEQYL. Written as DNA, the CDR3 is TGTGCCAGCAGCCAGGGTCGGGGCTCCTACGAGCAGTACCTC.

The CDR3 here is CASSRTSGRAAGANVLTF. In DNA form, the CDR3 reads TGTGCCAGCAGCCGGACTAGCGGGAGGGCCGCTGGGGCCAACGTCCTGACTTTC. V usage is TRBV25-1 and J usage is TRBJ2-6; 15 bases map to TRBD2. The junction had 5 bases not matched to a gene; V was cut back by 6 bases and J by 2 bases. The CDR3 has 18 residues. From germline, CDR1 is MGHDK and CDR2 SYGVNS.

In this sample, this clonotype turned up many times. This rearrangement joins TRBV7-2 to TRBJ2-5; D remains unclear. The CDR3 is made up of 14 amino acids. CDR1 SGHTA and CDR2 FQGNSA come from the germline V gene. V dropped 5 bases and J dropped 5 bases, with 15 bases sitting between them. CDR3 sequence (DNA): TGTGCCAGCAGCGATTTTACTCTGCGGGAGACCCAGTACTTC. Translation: CASSDFTLRETQYF.

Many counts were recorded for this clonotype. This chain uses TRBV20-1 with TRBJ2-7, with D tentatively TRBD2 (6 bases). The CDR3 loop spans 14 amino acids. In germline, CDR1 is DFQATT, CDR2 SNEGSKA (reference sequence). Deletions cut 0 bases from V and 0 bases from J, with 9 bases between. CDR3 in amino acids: CSARDGLTSYEQYF. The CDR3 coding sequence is TGCAGTGCTAGAGATGGACTAACCTCCTACGAGCAGTACTTC.

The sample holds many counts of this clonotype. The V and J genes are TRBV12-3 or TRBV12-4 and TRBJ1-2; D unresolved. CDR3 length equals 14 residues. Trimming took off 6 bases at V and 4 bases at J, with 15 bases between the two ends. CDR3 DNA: TGTGCCAGCAGCATGGCGGGCCAGAGCTATGGCTACACCTTC. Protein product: CASSMAGQSYGYTF.

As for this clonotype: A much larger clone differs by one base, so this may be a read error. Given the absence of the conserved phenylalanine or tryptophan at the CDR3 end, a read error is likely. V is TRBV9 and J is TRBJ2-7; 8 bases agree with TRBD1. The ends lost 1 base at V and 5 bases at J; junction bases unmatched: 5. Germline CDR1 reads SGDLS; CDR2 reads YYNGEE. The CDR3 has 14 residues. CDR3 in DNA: TGTGCCAGCAGCGTATCAGGGGGCATCAACGAGCAGTACCTC. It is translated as CASSVSGGINEQYL.

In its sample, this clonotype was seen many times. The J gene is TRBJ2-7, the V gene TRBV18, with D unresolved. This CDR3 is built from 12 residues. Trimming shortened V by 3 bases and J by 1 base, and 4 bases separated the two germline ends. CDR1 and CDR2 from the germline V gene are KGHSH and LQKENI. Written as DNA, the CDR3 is TGTGCCAGCTCACCCTTGTCCTACGAGCAGTACTTC. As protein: CASSPLSYEQYF.

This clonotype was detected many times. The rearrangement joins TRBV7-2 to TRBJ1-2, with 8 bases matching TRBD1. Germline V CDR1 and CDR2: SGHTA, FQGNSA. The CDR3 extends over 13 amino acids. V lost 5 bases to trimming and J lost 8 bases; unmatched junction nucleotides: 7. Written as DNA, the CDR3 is TGTGCCAGCAGCCCTGACAGGGGTTTAGGCTACACCTTC. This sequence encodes CASSPDRGLGYTF.

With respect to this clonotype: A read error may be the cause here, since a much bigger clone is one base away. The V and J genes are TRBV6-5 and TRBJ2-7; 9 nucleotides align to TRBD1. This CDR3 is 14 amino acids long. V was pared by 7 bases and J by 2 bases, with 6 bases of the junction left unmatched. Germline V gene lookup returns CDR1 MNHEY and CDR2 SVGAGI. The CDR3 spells CASTNGTGTYEQYF. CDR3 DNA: TGTGCCAGCACCAATGGGACAGGGACCTACGAGCAGTACTTC.

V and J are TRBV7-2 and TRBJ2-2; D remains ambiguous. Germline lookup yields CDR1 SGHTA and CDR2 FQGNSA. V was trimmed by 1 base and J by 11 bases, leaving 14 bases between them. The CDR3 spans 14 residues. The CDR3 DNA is TGTGCCAGCAGCTTAGACTCGTTCCCCGAAGAGCTGTTTTTT. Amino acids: CASSLDSFPEELFF.

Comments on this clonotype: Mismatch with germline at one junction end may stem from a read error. The CDR3 nucleotides read TGTGCCAGCAGCTCTCGGACAGGGAGCGGCACCGGGGGGCTGCTTTTT. This encodes CASSSRTGSGTGGLLF. The rearrangement uses TRBV5-6 and TRBJ2-2, with D tentatively TRBD1 (8 bases). The CDR3 has 16 amino acids. Looked up from germline, CDR1 is SGHDT and CDR2 is YYEEEE.

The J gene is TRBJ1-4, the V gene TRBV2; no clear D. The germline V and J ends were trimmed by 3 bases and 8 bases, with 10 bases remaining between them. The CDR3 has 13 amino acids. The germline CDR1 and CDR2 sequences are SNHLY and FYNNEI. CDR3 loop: CASSESGGEKLFF. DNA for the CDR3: TGTGCCAGCAGTGAGTCGGGAGGGGAAAAACTGTTTTTT.

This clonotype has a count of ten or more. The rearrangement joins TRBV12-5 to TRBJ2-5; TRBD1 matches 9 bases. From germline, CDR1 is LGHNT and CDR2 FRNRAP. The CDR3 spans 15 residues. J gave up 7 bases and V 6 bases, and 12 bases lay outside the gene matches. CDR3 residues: CASGTDRGVLGTQYF. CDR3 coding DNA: TGTGCTAGTGGGACCGACAGGGGGGTCCTCGGGACCCAGTACTTC. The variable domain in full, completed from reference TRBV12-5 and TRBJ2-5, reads DARVTQTPRHKVTEMGQEVTMRCQPILGHNTVFWYRQTMMQGLELLAYFRNRAPLDDSGMPKDRFSAEMPDATLATLKIQPSEPRDSAVYFCASGTDRGVLGTQYFGPGTRLLVL.

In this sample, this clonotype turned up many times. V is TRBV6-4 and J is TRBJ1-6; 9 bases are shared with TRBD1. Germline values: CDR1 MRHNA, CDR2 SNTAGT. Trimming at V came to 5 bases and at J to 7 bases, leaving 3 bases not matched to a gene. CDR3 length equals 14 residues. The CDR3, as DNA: TGTGCCAGCAGTAAGACAGGGGGGAATTCACCCCTCCACTTT. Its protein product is CASSKTGGNSPLHF.

CDR3 in DNA: TGTGCCAGCAGCCTGGGACAGGCGGCTAATGAAAAACTGTTTTTT. Its protein product is CASSLGQAANEKLFF. The chain combines TRBV7-2 with TRBJ1-4; TRBD1 agrees at 8 bases. The V and J ends lost 5 bases and 3 bases, in that order; junction bases with no gene match: 5. Germline CDR1 reads SGHTA; CDR2 reads FQGNSA. This CDR3 has 15 amino acids.

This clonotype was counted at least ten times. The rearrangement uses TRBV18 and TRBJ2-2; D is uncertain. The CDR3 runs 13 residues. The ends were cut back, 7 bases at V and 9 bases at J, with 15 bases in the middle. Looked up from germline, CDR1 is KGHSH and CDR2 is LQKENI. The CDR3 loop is CASYTNSPRELFF. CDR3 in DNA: TGTGCCAGCTACACCAATTCTCCCCGGGAGCTGTTTTTT. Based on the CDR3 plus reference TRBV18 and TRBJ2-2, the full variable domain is NAGVMQNPRHLVRRRGQEARLRCSPMKGHSHVYWYRQLPEEGLKFMVYLQKENIIDESGMPKERFSAEFPKEGPSILRIQQVVRGDSAAYFCASYTNSPRELFFGEGSRLTVL.